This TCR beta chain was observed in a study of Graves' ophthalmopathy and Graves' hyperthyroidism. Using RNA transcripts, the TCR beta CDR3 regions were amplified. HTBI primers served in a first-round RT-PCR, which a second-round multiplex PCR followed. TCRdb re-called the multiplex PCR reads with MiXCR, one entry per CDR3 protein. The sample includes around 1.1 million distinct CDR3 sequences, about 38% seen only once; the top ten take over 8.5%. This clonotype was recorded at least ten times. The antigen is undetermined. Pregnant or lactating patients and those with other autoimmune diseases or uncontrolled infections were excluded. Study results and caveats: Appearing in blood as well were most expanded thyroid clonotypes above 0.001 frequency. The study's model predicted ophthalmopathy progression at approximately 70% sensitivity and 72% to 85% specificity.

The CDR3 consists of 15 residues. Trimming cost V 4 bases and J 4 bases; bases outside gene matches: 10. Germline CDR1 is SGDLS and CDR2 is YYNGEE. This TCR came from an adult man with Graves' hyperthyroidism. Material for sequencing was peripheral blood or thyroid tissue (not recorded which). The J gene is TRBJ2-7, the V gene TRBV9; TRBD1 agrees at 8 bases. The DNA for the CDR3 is TGTGCCAGCAGCCCACGGACAGGGATGATTTACGAGCAGTACTTC. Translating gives CASSPRTGMIYEQYF.